This T cell receptor beta chain came from a study of T cells expressing NK-cell markers. Each CDR3 protein gets one entry in TCRdb, which reprocessed the 5' RACE reads and gives no DNA. The specimen's table records about 440,000 distinct CDR3 sequences. Details on this clonotype: Its antigen is currently unknown.

CDR3 size: 15 residues. Germline assignment: CDR1 SGHTA and CDR2 FQGNSA. Findings and limits, study-wide: The leading position in the CD3+CD56-NKG2C+ fraction of several donors also went to these clonotypes. The study found dominant NKG2C+ clonotypes at about 1.0-7.5% of CD8+ T cells in several donors.

The chain carries TRBV7-2 and TRBJ1-1; absent DNA, TCRdb's TRBD1 call cannot be checked. Sequenced: blood T cells: a sorted CD56 or NKG2C T cell subset, CD4+ or CD8+ T cells, or bulk PBMC T cells (not recorded which). The source of this sequence is a woman between 18 and 70 years old in good health. The CDR3 protein is CASRRETGVGPEAFF.